The rows below give T cell receptor beta chains drawn from one sample of a study of early T cells in non-severe SARS-CoV-2 infection. TCRdb re-derived calls from the 5' RACE reads in MiXCR, one entry per CDR3 protein. The table includes fewer than 65,000 distinct CDR3 sequences, around 9.7% detected once. Sequencing was done on a sample of whole blood. These receptors were obtained from an adult who was a healthcare worker with PCR-confirmed SARS-CoV-2 infection or an uninfected control (not recorded which). CDR3s include the opening cysteine and the closing phenylalanine or tryptophan. The D gene is left open where the match is weak. Expanded clones are given a class, and other clones once, few, many or no size at all.

j_call: TRBJ2-5
v_call: TRBV24-1
clone_size: few
d_call: .
cdr3_nt: TGTGCCACCAGTGAATCAGCAGCGTCAGAGACCCAGTACTTC
cdr3_aa: CATSESAASETQYF

j_call: TRBJ1-5
v_call: TRBV6-6
clone_size: .
d_call: .
cdr3_nt: TGTGCCAGCGGACGGGGACAACCAGCTTTGCTCCAGCATTTT
cdr3_aa: CASGRGQPALLQHF

j_call: TRBJ1-1
v_call: TRBV30
clone_size: few
d_call: .
cdr3_nt: TGTGCCTGGAGTTCCTGGAACACTGAAGCTTTCTTT
cdr3_aa: CAWSSWNTEAFF

j_call: TRBJ1-3
v_call: TRBV20-1
clone_size: many
d_call: .
cdr3_nt: TGCAGTGCATCACAGGGACACTCTGGAAACACCATATATTTT
cdr3_aa: CSASQGHSGNTIYF

j_call: TRBJ1-2
v_call: TRBV12-3/TRBV12-4
clone_size: few
d_call: .
cdr3_nt: TGTGCCAGCGGCTCCCCGACCGAAAATGGCTACACCTTC
cdr3_aa: CASGSPTENGYTF

j_call: TRBJ2-7
v_call: TRBV6-6
clone_size: .
d_call: .
cdr3_nt: TGTGCCAGCAGTTACGATCGGGGGTGGGAGCAGTACTTC
cdr3_aa: CASSYDRGWEQYF

j_call: TRBJ2-2
v_call: TRBV27
clone_size: .
d_call: TRBD2
cdr3_nt: TGTGCCAGCAGTATCGGGACTAGCGGGGGCGGGGAGCTGTTTTTT
cdr3_aa: CASSIGTSGGGELFF

j_call: TRBJ1-1
v_call: TRBV10-3
clone_size: .
d_call: .
cdr3_nt: TGTGCCATCAGTGAGAGGACGGGTGAAGCTTTCTTT
cdr3_aa: CAISERTGEAFF

j_call: TRBJ2-1
v_call: TRBV10-3
clone_size: many
d_call: TRBD1
cdr3_nt: TGTGCCATCAGTGAAACAGGGGGCAGCGATGAGCAGTTCTTC
cdr3_aa: CAISETGGSDEQFF

j_call: TRBJ2-1
v_call: TRBV12-3/TRBV12-4
clone_size: .
d_call: TRBD2
cdr3_nt: TGTGCCAGCAGCACTAGCGGGGGGGCCAATAATGAGCAGTTCTTC
cdr3_aa: CASSTSGGANNEQFF